This T cell receptor beta chain comes out of a study of cytomegalovirus exposure and HLA in healthy donors. Across the whole study: Earlier work reported 100 million or so unique TCR beta sequences from roughly 180 million T cells. Regarding the study as a whole: Per a prior analysis, the majority of TCR beta V segments were productive roughly 87% or roughly 30% of the time.

As regards this clone: Its antigen is currently unknown.

Germline V CDR1 and CDR2: GTSNPN, SVGIG (reference sequence). The CDR3 extends over 15 amino acids. The V and J ends lost 4 bases and 4 bases, in that order; junction bases with no gene match: 10. 60 Vbeta and 13 Jbeta primers were used in PCR. Repertoires were generated with immunoSEQ multiplex PCR, while TCRdb's copy carries only in-frame clones and drops some. Here the sample spans 160,000 or so clones, roughly 85% being singletons. The chain employs TRBV30 and TRBJ1-2, with 9 bases fitting TRBD1. The TCR originated in a young man in good health and CMV-seropositive. Sample: PBMCs. As DNA, the CDR3 is TGTGCCTGGATTCTTCCGGGACAGGGATCCTATGGCTACACCTTC. Translation gives CAWILPGQGSYGYTF.